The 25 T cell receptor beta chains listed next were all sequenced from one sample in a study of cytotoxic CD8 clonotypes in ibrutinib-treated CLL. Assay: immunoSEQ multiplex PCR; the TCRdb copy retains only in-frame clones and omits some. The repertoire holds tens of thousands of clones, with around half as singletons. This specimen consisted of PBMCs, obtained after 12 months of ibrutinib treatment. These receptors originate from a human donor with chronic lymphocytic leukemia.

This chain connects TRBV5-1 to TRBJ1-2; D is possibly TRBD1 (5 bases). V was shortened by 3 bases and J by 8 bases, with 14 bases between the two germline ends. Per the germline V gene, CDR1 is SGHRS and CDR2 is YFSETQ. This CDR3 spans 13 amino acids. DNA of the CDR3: TGCGCCAGCAGCTCTTTTGGGGGAGGCGGCTACACCTTC. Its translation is CASSSFGGGGYTF.

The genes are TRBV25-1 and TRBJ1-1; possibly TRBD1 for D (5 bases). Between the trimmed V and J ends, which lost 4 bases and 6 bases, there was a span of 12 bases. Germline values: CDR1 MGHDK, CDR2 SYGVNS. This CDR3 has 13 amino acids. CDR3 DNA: TGTGCCAGCAGTGTGGCAGGGCCGGCTGAAGCTTTCTTT. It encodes CASSVAGPAEAFF.

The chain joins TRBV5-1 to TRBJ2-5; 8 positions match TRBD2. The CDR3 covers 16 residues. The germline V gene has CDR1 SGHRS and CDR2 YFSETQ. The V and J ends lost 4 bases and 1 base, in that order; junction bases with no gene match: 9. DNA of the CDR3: TGCGCCAGCAGCGTTAGCGGGGTCCCGCCCCAAGAGACCCAGTACTTC. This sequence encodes CASSVSGVPPQETQYF.

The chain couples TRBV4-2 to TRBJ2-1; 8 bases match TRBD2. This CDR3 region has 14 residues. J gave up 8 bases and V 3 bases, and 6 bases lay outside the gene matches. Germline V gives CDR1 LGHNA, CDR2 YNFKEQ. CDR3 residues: CASSQEPAGDEQFF. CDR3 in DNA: TGTGCCAGCAGCCAGGAGCCAGCGGGAGATGAGCAGTTCTTC.

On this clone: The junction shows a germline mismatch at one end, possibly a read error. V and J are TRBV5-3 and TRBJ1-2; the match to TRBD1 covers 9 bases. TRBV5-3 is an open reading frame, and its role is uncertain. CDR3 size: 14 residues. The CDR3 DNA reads TGTGCCAGCAGCTTCACAGGGGGCAACTATGGCTACACCTTC. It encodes CASSFTGGNYGYTF.

CDR3 nucleotide sequence: TGTGCCAGCAGCCAAGATACGCAGTATTTT. It encodes CASSQDTQYF. The J gene is TRBJ2-3, the V gene TRBV14; no clear D. The CDR3 is 10 amino acids. Germline assignment: CDR1 SGHDN and CDR2 FVKESK. V was shortened by 0 bases and J by 8 bases, with 0 bases between the two germline ends.

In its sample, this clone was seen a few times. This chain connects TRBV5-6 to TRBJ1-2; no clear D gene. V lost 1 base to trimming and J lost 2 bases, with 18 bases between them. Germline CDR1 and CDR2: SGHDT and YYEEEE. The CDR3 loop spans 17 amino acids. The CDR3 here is CASSLLGSPAQNYGYTF. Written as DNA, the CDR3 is TGTGCCAGCAGCTTGTTGGGATCCCCCGCCCAGAACTATGGCTACACCTTC.

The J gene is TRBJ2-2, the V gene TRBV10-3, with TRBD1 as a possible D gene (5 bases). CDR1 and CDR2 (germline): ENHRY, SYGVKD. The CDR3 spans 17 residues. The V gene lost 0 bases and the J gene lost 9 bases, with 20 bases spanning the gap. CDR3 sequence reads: CAISESDLGGAGWELFF. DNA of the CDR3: TGTGCCATCAGTGAGTCGGACCTCGGTGGGGCAGGTTGGGAGCTGTTTTTT.

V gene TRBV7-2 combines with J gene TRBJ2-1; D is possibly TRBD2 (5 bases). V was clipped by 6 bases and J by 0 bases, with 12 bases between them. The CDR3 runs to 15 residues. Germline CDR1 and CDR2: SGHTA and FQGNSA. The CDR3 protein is CASRPDWSSYNEQFF. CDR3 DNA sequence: TGTGCCAGCAGGCCGGACTGGAGCTCCTACAATGAGCAGTTCTTC.

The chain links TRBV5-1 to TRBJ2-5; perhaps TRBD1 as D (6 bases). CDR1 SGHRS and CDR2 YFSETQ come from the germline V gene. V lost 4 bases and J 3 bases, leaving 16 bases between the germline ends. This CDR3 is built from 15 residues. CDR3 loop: CASSGGQSGEETQYF. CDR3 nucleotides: TGCGCCAGCAGCGGTGGACAGTCCGGGGAAGAGACCCAGTACTTC. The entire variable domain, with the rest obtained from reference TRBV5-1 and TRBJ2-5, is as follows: KAGVTQTPRYLIKTRGQQVTLSCSPISGHRSVSWYQQTPGQGLQFLFEYFSETQRNKGNFPGRFSGRQFSNSRSEMNVSTLELGDSALYLCASSGGQSGEETQYFGPGTRLLVL.

The CDR3 here is CASSLSTGVGSGANVLTF. The CDR3, as DNA: TGTGCCAGCAGCCTGTCGACAGGGGTAGGCTCTGGGGCCAACGTCCTGACTTTC. The chain couples TRBV5-4 to TRBJ2-6; 8 bases match TRBD1. This CDR3 comprises 18 residues. V was pared by 4 bases and J by 0 bases, with 9 bases of the junction left unmatched. Germline V CDR1 and CDR2: SGHNT, YYREEE (reference sequence). The full variable domain, completed using reference TRBV5-4 and TRBJ2-6, is ETGVTQSPTHLIKTRGQQVTLRCSSQSGHNTVSWYQQALGQGPQFIFQYYREEENGRGNFPPRFSGLQFPNYSSELNVNALELDDSALYLCASSLSTGVGSGANVLTFGAGSRLTVL.

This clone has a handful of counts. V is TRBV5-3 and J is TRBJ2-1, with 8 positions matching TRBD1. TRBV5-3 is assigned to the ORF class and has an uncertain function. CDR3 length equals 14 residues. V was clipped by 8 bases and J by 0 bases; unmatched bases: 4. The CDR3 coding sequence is TGTGCCAGCACCGACAGGGGCTCCTACAATGAGCAGTTCTTC. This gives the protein CASTDRGSYNEQFF.

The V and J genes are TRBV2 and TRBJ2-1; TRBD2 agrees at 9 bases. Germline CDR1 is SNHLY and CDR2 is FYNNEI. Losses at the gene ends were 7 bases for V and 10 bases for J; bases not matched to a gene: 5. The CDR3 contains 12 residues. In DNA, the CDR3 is TGTGCCAGCACCAGAGCGGGAGGAGAGCAGTTCTTC. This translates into CASTRAGGEQFF.

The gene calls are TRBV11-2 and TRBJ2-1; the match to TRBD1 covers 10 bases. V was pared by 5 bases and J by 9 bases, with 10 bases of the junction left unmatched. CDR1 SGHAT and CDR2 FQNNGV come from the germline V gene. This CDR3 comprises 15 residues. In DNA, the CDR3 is TGTGCCAGCAGCCTGGGGGGGACAGGGGATGCTGAGCAGTTCTTC. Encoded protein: CASSLGGTGDAEQFF. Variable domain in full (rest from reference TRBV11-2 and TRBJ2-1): EAGVAQSPRYKIIEKRQSVAFWCNPISGHATLYWYQQILGQGPKLLIQFQNNGVVDDSQLPKDRFSAERLKGVDSTLKIQPAKLEDSAVYLCASSLGGTGDAEQFFGPGTRLTVL.

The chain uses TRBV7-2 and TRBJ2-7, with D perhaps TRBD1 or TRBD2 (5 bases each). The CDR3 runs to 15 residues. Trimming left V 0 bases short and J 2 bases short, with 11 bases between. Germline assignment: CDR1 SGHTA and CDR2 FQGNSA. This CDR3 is CASSLAGTDAYEQYF. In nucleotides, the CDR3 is TGTGCCAGCAGCTTAGCGGGGACGGACGCCTACGAGCAGTACTTC.

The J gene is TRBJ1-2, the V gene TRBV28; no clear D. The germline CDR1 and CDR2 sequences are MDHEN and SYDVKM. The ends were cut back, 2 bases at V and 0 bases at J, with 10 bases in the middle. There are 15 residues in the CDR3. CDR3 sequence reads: CASSLLVQANYGYTF. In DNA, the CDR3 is TGTGCCAGCAGTTTACTGGTCCAAGCTAACTATGGCTACACCTTC.

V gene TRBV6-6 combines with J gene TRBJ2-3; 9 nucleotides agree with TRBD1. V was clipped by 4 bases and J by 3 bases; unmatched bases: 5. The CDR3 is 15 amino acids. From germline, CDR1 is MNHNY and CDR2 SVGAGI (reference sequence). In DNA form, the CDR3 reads TGTGCCAGCAGTTCGCCGGGACAGGGAACAGATACGCAGTATTTT. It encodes CASSSPGQGTDTQYF.

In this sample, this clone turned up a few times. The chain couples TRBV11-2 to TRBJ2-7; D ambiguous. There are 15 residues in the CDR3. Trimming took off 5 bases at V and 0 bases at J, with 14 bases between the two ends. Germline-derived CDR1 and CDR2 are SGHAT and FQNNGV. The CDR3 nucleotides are TGTGCCAGCAGCGATCCCCCGACGGGCTCCTACGAGCAGTACTTC. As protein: CASSDPPTGSYEQYF.

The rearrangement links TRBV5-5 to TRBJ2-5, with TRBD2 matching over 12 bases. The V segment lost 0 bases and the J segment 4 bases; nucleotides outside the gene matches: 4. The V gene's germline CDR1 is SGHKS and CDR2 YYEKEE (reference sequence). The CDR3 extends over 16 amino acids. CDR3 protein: CASSLGLAGVGETQYF. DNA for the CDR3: TGTGCCAGCAGCTTGGGACTAGCGGGAGTCGGAGAGACCCAGTACTTC.

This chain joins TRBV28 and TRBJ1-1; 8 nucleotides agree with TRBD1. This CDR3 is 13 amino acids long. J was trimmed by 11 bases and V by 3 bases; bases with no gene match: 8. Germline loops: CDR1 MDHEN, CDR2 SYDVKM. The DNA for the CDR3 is TGTGCCAGCAGTTTTGGCAGGGGGCGCGGGGCTTTCTTT. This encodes CASSFGRGRGAFF.

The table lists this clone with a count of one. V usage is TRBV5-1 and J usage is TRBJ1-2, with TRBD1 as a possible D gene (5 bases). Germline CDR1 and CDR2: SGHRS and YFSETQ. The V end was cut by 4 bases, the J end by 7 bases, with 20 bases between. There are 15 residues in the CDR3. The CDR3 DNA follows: TGCGCCAGCAGCCCCCAGGGTGAGGGGTTTGGTGGCTACACCTTC. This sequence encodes CASSPQGEGFGGYTF.

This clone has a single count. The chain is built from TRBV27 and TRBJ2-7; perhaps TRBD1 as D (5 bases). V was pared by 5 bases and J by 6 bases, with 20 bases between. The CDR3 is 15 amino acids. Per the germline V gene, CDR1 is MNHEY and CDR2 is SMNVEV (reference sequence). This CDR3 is CASSRPMAGSFEQYF. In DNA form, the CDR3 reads TGTGCCAGCAGTAGGCCGATGGCAGGGTCATTCGAGCAGTACTTC.

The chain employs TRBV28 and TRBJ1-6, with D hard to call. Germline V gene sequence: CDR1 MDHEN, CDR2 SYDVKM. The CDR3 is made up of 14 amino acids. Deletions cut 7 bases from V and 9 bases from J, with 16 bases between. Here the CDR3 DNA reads TGTGCCAGCATCCCTGGCCAAGCGGGTTCACCCCTCCACTTT. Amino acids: CASIPGQAGSPLHF.

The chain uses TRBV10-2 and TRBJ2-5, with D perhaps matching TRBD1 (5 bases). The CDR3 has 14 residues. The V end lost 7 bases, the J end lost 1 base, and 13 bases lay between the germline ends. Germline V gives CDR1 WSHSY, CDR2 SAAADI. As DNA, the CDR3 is TGCGCCAGCAATGGGAACAGGATCCAAGAGACCCAGTACTTC. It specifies CASNGNRIQETQYF.

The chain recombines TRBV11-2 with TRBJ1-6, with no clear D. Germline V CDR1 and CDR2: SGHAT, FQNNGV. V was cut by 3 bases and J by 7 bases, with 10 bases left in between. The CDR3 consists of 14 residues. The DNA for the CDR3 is TGTGCCAGCAGCTTCCGCAGCGAAAATTCACCCCTCCACTTT. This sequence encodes CASSFRSENSPLHF.